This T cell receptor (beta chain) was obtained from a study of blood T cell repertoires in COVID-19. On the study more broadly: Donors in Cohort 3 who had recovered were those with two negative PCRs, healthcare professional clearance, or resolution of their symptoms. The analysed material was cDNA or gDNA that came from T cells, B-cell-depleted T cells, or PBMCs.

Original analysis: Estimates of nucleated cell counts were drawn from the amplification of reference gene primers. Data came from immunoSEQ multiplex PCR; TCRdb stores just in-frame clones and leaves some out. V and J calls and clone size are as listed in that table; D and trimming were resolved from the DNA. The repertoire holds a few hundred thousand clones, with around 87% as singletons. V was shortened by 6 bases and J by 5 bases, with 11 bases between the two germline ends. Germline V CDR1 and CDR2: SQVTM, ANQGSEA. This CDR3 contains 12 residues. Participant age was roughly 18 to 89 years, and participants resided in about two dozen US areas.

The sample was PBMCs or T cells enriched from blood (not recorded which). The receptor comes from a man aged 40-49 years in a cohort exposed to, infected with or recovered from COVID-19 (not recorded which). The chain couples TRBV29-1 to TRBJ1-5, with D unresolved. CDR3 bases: TGCAGCGTCGGAGAAGGCGATCAGCCCCAGCATTTT. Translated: CSVGEGDQPQHF.